These 20 T cell receptor beta chains were all obtained from the same sample, sequenced in a study of T cell clonality in common variable immunodeficiency. The protocol was immunoSEQ multiplex PCR, while the TCRdb copy is restricted to in-frame clones and leaves out a portion. This repertoire lists around 81,000 clones without singletons; about 0.8% sits in the top ten. Sequencing was done on a sample of peripheral blood mononuclear cells. The source is a person between 18 and 75 years old in good health.

This clone was detected ten times or more. The missing CDR3 end, 3 residues past where the read stops, is filled in from the germline J gene. The gene calls are TRBV20-1 and TRBJ1-5; D is perhaps TRBD1 (6 bases). The germline V gene encodes CDR1 DFQATT and CDR2 SNEGSKA (reference sequence). The CDR3 length is 16 residues. The V and J ends lost 0 bases and 5 bases respectively, with 17 bases between them. The CDR3 protein is CSARDSKPGADQPQHF. The sequenced CDR3 bases are TGCAGTGCTAGAGATTCCAAGCCAGGGGCGGATCAGCCC.

In this sample, this clone turned up a few times. A much larger clone is a single base away; this may be a read error. Sequencing ends 3 residues short of the CDR3 end; the germline J gene provides the rest. The chain joins TRBV6-4 to TRBJ2-7; the D gene is possibly TRBD1 (5 bases). V shed 4 bases and J shed 5 bases, with 15 bases lying between them. The CDR3 is made up of 14 amino acids. CDR1 is MRHNA and CDR2 is SNTAGT in the germline V gene. CDR3 DNA (partial): TGTGCCAGCAGTGGCCCGGAAAGCAGGGACGAG. Translating it yields CASSGPESRDE. The CDR3, in full, reads CASSGPESRDEQYF.

This clone was found many times. The CDR3 extends 3 residues past the end of the read, so its final part is completed from the germline J gene. V is TRBV28 and J is TRBJ2-3; D might be TRBD1 (6 bases). Germline lookup yields CDR1 MDHEN and CDR2 SYDVKM. V shed 7 bases and J shed 3 bases, with 14 bases lying between them. The CDR3 is 14 residues long. The CDR3 bases that were read are TGTGCCAGCACAAAGACAGGTCCTACAGATACG. Translating it yields CASTKTGPTDT. The whole CDR3 region reads CASTKTGPTDTQYF.

In this sample, this clone turned up many times. The read terminates 3 residues before the CDR3 end, so the remaining end is supplied by the germline J gene. The chain recombines TRBV6-2 or TRBV6-3 with TRBJ2-3; 9 bases map to TRBD2. The CDR3 is 17 residues long. CDR1 and CDR2 (germline): MNHEY, SVGEGT. Trimming at V came to 6 bases and at J to 1 base, leaving 11 bases not matched to a gene. CDR3 DNA, as far as it was read: TGTGCCAGCAGATCAGCGGGAGGCCCCCGACGCACAGATACG. It specifies CASRSAGGPRRTDT. In full, the CDR3 reads CASRSAGGPRRTDTQYF.

This clone was seen at least ten times. Read sequence stops 3 residues before the CDR3 end, and the germline J gene provides the missing end. The V call is TRBV19, the J call TRBJ1-2, with 9 bases lining up with TRBD1. This CDR3 has 14 residues. Trimming took 0 bases from V and 7 from J; bases not matched to a gene: 3. CDR1 is LNHDA, CDR2 SQIVND, per germline (reference sequence). The CDR3 sequence is CASSIEQGAFGYTF. The DNA read from the CDR3 is TGTGCCAGTAGTATAGAACAGGGGGCGTTTGGC. Variable domain in full (rest from reference TRBV19 and TRBJ1-2): DGGITQSPKYLFRKEGQNVTLSCEQNLNHDAMYWYRQDPGQGLRLIYYSQIVNDFQKGDIAEGYSVSREKKESFPLTVTSAQKNPTAFYLCASSIEQGAFGYTFGSGTRLTVV.

This clone was detected ten times or more. Read data end 3 residues before the CDR3 end; the end is taken from the germline J gene. V and J are TRBV24-1 and TRBJ2-1, with 9 bases that match TRBD1. CDR3 length equals 16 residues. Germline V CDR1 and CDR2: KGHDR, SFDVKD. V was pared by 3 bases and J by 4 bases, with 6 bases of the junction left unmatched. CDR3 region: CATSDPSGTGYNEQFF. The DNA read from the CDR3 is TGTGCCACCAGTGATCCATCCGGGACAGGGTACAATGAG.

This clone was counted many times. The missing CDR3 end, 3 residues past where the read stops, is filled in from the germline J gene. The chain couples TRBV18 to TRBJ2-1, with 11 bases that match TRBD2. The CDR3 loop spans 16 amino acids. V shed 1 base, J shed 3 bases, and the junction held 2 bases outside the gene matches. Germline lookup yields CDR1 KGHSH and CDR2 LQKENI. CDR3 residues: CASSPLTSGIYNEQFF. The CDR3 bases that were read are TGTGCCAGCTCACCACTGACTAGCGGGATCTACAATGAG.

This clone has a count of ten or more. The read comes to an end 3 residues before the CDR3 does, leaving the germline J gene to fill in the end. V usage is TRBV6-2 or TRBV6-3 and J usage is TRBJ2-1; no clear D gene. The CDR3 is 11 amino acids. Trimming left V 7 bases short and J 3 bases short, with 4 bases between. The germline V gene has CDR1 MNHEY and CDR2 SVGEGT. CDR3 sequence reads: CASTNYNEQFF. Incomplete CDR3 DNA: TGTGCCAGCACCAACTACAATGAG.

The sample holds many counts of this clone. Read coverage stops 3 residues before the CDR3 terminus; the germline J gene supplies the remainder. The rearrangement joins TRBV30 to TRBJ1-5; perhaps TRBD1 as D (6 bases). Trimming pared 2 bases from V and 4 bases from J, leaving 9 bases between. CDR3 length: 13 residues. Germline CDR1 is GTSNPN and CDR2 is SVGIG (reference sequence). CDR3: CAWSPGVNQPQHF. Incomplete CDR3 DNA: TGTGCCTGGAGTCCAGGGGTTAATCAGCCC.

This clone came up many times. CDR3 amino acids: CSGLAGTETQYF. The DNA read from the CDR3 is TGCAGCGGACTAGCGGGAACAGAGACC. The rearrangement links TRBV29-1 to TRBJ2-5; TRBD2 agrees at 11 bases. The sequenced fragment ends 3 residues before the CDR3 boundary, so the rest is inferred from the germline J gene. From germline, CDR1 is SQVTM and CDR2 ANQGSEA. Trimming removed 7 bases from V and 4 bases from J; junction bases left unmatched: 2. The CDR3 consists of 12 residues.

This clone was seen at least ten times. The CDR3 end is not reached by the read, which stops 3 residues before it; the germline J gene fills it in. This rearrangement joins TRBV20-1 to TRBJ2-1, with TRBD2 matching 9 bases. Germline assignment: CDR1 DFQATT and CDR2 SNEGSKA (reference sequence). Trimming cost V 1 base and J 4 bases; bases outside gene matches: 8. The CDR3 has 16 amino acids. CDR3 in amino acids: CSARGPSGISYNEQFF. The CDR3 DNA, read in part, is TGCAGTGCTAGAGGTCCTAGCGGGATATCTTACAATGAG.

This clone appeared a few times. The CDR3 extends 3 residues past the end of the read, so its final part is completed from the germline J gene. V is TRBV20-1 and J is TRBJ1-3; 7 bases match TRBD1. The V gene end was trimmed by 4 bases and the J gene end by 3 bases; junction bases not matched to a gene: 9. The germline V gene encodes CDR1 DFQATT and CDR2 SNEGSKA (reference sequence). The CDR3 sequence is 15 residues long. The sequenced part of the CDR3 DNA is TGCAGTGCTAAAACGGACAGGCGTAATGGAAACACC. It is translated as CSAKTDRRNGNT. The complete CDR3 protein is CSAKTDRRNGNTIYF.

This clone was recorded at least ten times. The sequence runs out 3 residues before the end of the CDR3; the remainder is reconstructed from the germline J gene. The chain uses TRBV20-1 and TRBJ2-7; 11 bases are a match to TRBD2. V lost 5 bases to trimming and J lost 0 bases; unmatched junction nucleotides: 9. In germline, CDR1 is DFQATT, CDR2 SNEGSKA (reference sequence). This CDR3 region has 16 residues. Partial CDR3 DNA: TGCAGTGCTGATTACACCGGGACTAGCGGCTCCTACGAG. Protein: CSADYTGTSGSYE. The entire CDR3 reads CSADYTGTSGSYEQYF.

The table lists this clone with many counts. The CDR3 is cut off 3 residues early in the read; its end comes from the germline J gene. The chain couples TRBV5-6 to TRBJ2-7; D is perhaps TRBD1 (6 bases). The CDR3 consists of 14 residues. Trimming took off 0 bases at V and 3 bases at J, with 10 bases between the two ends. Germline-derived CDR1 and CDR2 are SGHDT and YYEEEE. CDR3 protein: CASSLAGVSYEQYF. The DNA read from the CDR3 is TGTGCCAGCAGCTTGGCAGGGGTCAGCTACGAG.

At least ten counts were recorded for this clone. The read is 3 residues too short to cover the CDR3 end, so that end is filled in from the germline J gene. V and J are TRBV2 and TRBJ2-1; possible D gene TRBD2, 6 bases. The CDR3 length is 15 residues. CDR1 and CDR2 from the germline V gene are SNHLY and FYNNEI. Trimming pared 3 bases from V and 6 bases from J, leaving 15 bases between. The CDR3 sequence is CASSEAVPGGNEQFF. The sequenced part of the CDR3 DNA is TGTGCCAGCAGTGAGGCAGTACCCGGGGGCAATGAG.

This clone has ten or more counts. Read coverage stops 3 residues before the CDR3 terminus; the germline J gene supplies the remainder. The chain combines TRBV18 with TRBJ2-1; 10 bases agree with TRBD2. The CDR3 covers 15 residues. The junction had 5 bases not matched to a gene; V was cut back by 3 bases and J by 6 bases. CDR1 and CDR2 (germline): KGHSH, LQKENI. CDR3 residues: CASSPEVAGGNEQFF. Partial CDR3 DNA: TGTGCCAGCTCACCCGAAGTAGCGGGGGGCAATGAG.

In this sample, this clone turned up a few times. CDR3 sequence: CASSPEIDRLSGNTIYF. The covered CDR3 bases are TGTGCCAGCTCACCGGAGATAGACAGGCTCTCTGGAAACACC. V is TRBV18 and J is TRBJ1-3; tentatively, D is TRBD1 (6 bases). The read ends 3 residues shy of where the CDR3 ends; the end is completed using the germline J gene. Trimming took off 3 bases at V and 0 bases at J, with 15 bases between the two ends. Per germline, CDR1 KGHSH and CDR2 LQKENI. This CDR3 spans 17 amino acids.

Many counts were recorded for this clone. Sequencing ends 3 residues short of the CDR3 end; the germline J gene provides the rest. The chain employs TRBV7-9 and TRBJ1-1, with TRBD1 matching 8 bases. The V and J ends lost 1 base and 6 bases, in that order; junction bases with no gene match: 4. This CDR3 region has 14 residues. The germline V gene has CDR1 SEHNR and CDR2 FQNEAQ (reference sequence). The CDR3 here is CASSLVAGGSEAFF. The covered CDR3 bases are TGTGCCAGCAGCTTAGTCGCAGGGGGCTCTGAA.

This clone was seen repeatedly, ten times or more. Relative to the germline gene, one junction end is altered; a read error may explain this. The DNA ends 3 residues before the CDR3 does, and the rest of the CDR3 is filled in from the germline J gene. V usage is TRBV7-2 and J usage is TRBJ2-4; TRBD1 or TRBD2 may be the D gene (6 bases each). The CDR3 contains 15 residues. The germline V gene has CDR1 SGHTA and CDR2 FQGNSA. The covered CDR3 bases are TGTGCCAGCAACTTAGGGCCGGGAGAGGGGGACATT. Its translation: CASNLGPGEGDI. The CDR3, in full, reads CASNLGPGEGDIQYF.

Note on this clone: From the germline J gene comes the end of the CDR3, since the read stops 3 residues before it. The chain is built from TRBV7-9 and TRBJ2-5; D gene unclear. The ends were cut back, 4 bases at V and 1 base at J, with 13 bases in the middle. The CDR3 contains 15 residues. Germline V CDR1 and CDR2: SEHNR, FQNEAQ (reference sequence). CDR3 DNA, as far as it was read: TGTGCCAGCAGCTCCGTTTCCGGGTTCCAAGAGACC. It translates to CASSSVSGFQET. The CDR3 reads in full as CASSSVSGFQETQYF.